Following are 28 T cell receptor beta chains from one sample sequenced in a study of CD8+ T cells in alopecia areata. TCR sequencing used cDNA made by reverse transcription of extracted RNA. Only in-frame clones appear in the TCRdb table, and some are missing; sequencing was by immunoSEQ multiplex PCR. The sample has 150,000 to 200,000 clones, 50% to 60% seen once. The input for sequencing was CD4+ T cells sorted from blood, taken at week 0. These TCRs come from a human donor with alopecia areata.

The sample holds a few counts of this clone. CDR3 loop: CASSLRDSNQPQHF. DNA of the CDR3: TGTGCCAGCAGTCTTCGGGACAGCAATCAGCCCCAGCATTTT. J is TRBJ1-5 and V is TRBV6-6, with D tentatively TRBD1 (5 bases). This CDR3 has 14 amino acids. CDR1 is MNHNY, CDR2 SVGAGI, per germline (reference sequence). The V end was cut by 5 bases, the J end by 1 base, with 9 bases between.

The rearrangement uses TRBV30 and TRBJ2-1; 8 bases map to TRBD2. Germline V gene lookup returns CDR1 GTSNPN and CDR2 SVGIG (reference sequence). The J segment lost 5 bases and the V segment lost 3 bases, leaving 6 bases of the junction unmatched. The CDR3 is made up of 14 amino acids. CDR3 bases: TGTGCCTGGAGCCCCGGGACTAGGAACAATGAGCAGTTCTTC. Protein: CAWSPGTRNNEQFF.

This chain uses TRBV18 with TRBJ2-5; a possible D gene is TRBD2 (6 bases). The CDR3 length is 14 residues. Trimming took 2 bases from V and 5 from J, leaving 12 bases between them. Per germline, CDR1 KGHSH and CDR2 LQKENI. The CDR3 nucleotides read TGTGCCAGCTCACCAGTCCGGGGAGGCGAGACCCAGTACTTC. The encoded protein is CASSPVRGGETQYF.

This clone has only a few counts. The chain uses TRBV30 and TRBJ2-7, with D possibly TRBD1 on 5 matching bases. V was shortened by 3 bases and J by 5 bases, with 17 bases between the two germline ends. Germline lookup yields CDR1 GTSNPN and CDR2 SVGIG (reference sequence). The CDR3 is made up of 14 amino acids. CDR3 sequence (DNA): TGTGCCTGGAGCGATGACAGAAGGGTCCACGAGCAGTACTTC. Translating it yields CAWSDDRRVHEQYF.

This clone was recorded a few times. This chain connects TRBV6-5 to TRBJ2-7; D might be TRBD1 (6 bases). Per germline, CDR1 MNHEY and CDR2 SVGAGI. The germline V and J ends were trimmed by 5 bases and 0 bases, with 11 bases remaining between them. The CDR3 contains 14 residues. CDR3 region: CASSRDRSSYEQYF. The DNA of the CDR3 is TGTGCCAGCAGTCGAGACAGGAGCTCCTACGAGCAGTACTTC.

CDR3 protein: CSGSVGGTDTQYF. CDR3 coding DNA: TGCAGCGGTTCCGTTGGGGGCACAGATACGCAGTATTTT. This rearrangement joins TRBV29-1 to TRBJ2-3; no clear D gene. The germline V and J ends were trimmed by 7 bases and 1 base, with 12 bases remaining between them. Germline CDR1 and CDR2: SQVTM and ANQGSEA. The CDR3 is made up of 13 amino acids.

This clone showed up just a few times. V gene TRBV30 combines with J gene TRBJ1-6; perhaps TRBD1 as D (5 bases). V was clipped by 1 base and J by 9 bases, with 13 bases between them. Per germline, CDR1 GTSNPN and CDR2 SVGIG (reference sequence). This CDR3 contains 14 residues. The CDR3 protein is CAWSGGSLSSPLHF. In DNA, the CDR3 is TGTGCCTGGAGTGGGGGGAGTCTCAGTTCACCCCTCCACTTT.

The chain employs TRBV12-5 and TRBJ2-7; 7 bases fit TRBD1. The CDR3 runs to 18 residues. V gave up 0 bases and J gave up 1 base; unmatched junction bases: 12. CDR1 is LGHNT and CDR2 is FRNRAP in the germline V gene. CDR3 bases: TGTGCTAGTGGTTTGGTAAGGATTTCGGGACAGATGTCCTACGAGCAGTACTTC. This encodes CASGLVRISGQMSYEQYF.

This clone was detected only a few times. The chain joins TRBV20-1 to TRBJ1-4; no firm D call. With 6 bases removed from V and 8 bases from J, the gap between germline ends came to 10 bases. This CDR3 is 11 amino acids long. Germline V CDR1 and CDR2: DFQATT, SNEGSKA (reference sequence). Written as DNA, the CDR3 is TGCAGTGCACCAGTTGGGGAAAAACTGTTTTTT. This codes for CSAPVGEKLFF.

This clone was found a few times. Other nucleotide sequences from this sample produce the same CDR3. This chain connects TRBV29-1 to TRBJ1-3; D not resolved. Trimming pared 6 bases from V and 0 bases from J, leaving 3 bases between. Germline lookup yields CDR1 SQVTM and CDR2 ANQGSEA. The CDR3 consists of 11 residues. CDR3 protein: CSVRSGNTIYF. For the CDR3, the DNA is TGCAGCGTCCGCTCTGGAAACACCATATATTTT.

The CDR3 sequence: CASSPPWVIGLRYEQYF. The CDR3 DNA is TGCGCCAGCAGCCCCCCATGGGTTATTGGGTTGCGGTACGAGCAGTACTTC. The chain is built from TRBV4-1 and TRBJ2-7; D remains unclear. The CDR3 loop spans 17 amino acids. Trimming cost V 4 bases and J 4 bases, with 23 bases left between them. CDR1 and CDR2 from the germline V gene are MGHRA and YSYEKL.

This CDR3 reads CASSWRGVLSSYEQYF. CDR3 in DNA: TGTGCCAGCAGCTGGCGGGGGGTCCTATCATCCTACGAGCAGTACTTC. This sequence joins TRBV5-6 and TRBJ2-7, with 8 bases matching TRBD2. The V segment lost 3 bases and the J segment 1 base; nucleotides outside the gene matches: 9. CDR1 is SGHDT and CDR2 is YYEEEE in the germline V gene. The CDR3 extends over 16 amino acids.

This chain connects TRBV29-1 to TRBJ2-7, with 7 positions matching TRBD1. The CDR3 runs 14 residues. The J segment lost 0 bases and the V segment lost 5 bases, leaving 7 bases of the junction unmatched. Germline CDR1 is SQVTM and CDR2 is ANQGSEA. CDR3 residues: CSVTRGSSSYEQYF. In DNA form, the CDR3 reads TGCAGCGTTACCAGGGGGAGTAGCTCCTACGAGCAGTACTTC.

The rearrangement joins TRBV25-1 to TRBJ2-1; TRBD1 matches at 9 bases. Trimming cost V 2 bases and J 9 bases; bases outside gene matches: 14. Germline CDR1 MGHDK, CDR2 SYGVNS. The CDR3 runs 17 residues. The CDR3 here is CASSEILGQGSSIEQFF. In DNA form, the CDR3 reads TGTGCCAGCAGTGAAATTTTGGGACAGGGTTCCAGCATTGAGCAGTTCTTC.

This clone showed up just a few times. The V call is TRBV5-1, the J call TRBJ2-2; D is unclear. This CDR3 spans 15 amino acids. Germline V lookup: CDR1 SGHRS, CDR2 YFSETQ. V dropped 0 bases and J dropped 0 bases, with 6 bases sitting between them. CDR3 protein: CASSLEQSNTGELFF. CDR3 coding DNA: TGCGCCAGCAGCTTGGAACAGTCGAACACCGGGGAGCTGTTTTTT.

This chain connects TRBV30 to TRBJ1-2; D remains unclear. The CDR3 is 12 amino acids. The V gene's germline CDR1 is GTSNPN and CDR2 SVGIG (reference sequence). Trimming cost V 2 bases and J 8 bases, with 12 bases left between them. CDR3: CAWSYTLKGYTF. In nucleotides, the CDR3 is TGTGCCTGGAGTTACACACTCAAGGGCTACACCTTC.

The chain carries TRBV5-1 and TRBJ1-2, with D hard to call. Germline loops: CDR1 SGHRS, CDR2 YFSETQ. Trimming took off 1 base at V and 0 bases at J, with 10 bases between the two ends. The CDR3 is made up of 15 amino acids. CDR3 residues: CASSLTFRANYGYTF. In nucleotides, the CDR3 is TGCGCCAGCAGCTTGACGTTCCGAGCTAACTATGGCTACACCTTC.

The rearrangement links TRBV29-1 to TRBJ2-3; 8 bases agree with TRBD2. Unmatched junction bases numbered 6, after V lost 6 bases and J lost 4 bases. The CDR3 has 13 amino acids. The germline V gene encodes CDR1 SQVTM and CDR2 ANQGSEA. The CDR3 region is CSVIRGGPDTQYF. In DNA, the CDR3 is TGCAGCGTGATACGGGGGGGCCCAGATACGCAGTATTTT.

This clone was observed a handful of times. The CDR3, as DNA: TGTGCCAGCGGAGCCGGGACTAGCTACTCAGATACGCAGTATTTT. It encodes CASGAGTSYSDTQYF. The chain links TRBV4-2 to TRBJ2-3, with 9 bases lining up with TRBD2. The germline V gene has CDR1 LGHNA and CDR2 YNFKEQ. The junction had 10 bases not matched to a gene; V was cut back by 8 bases and J by 4 bases. The CDR3 is 15 residues long.

CDR3 residues: CASSYRGRGSTDTQYF. In DNA form, the CDR3 reads TGTGCCAGCAGTTACCGCGGACGGGGGAGCACAGATACGCAGTATTTT. This chain connects TRBV6-6 to TRBJ2-3; D may be TRBD2 (6 bases). Germline CDR1 reads MNHNY; CDR2 reads SVGAGI (reference sequence). Trimming took 2 bases from V and 0 from J, leaving 12 bases between them. This CDR3 is built from 16 residues.

DNA for the CDR3: TGTGCCAGCAGCCGGGACTTGGTGCTAGCAACAGCCACAGATACGCAGTATTTT. Amino acids: CASSRDLVLATATDTQYF. This chain joins TRBV4-2 and TRBJ2-3, with D possibly matching TRBD2 (6 bases). V was clipped by 4 bases and J by 2 bases, with 22 bases between them. The CDR3 loop spans 18 amino acids. Germline loops: CDR1 LGHNA, CDR2 YNFKEQ.

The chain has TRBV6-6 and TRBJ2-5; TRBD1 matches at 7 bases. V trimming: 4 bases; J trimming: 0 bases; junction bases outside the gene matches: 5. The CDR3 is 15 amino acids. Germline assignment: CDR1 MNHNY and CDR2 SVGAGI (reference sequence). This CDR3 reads CASSWDRTYQETQYF. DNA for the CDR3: TGTGCCAGCAGTTGGGACAGAACGTACCAAGAGACCCAGTACTTC.

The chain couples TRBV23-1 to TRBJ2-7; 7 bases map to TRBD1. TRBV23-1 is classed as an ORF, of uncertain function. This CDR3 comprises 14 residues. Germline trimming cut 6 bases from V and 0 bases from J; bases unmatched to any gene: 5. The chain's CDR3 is CASSSGQSSYEQYF. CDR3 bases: TGCGCCAGCAGCTCGGGACAGAGCTCCTACGAGCAGTACTTC.

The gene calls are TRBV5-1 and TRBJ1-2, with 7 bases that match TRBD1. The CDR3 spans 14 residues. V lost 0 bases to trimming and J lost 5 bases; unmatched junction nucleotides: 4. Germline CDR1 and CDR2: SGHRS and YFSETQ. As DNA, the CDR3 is TGCGCCAGCAGCTTGGCAACAGGGGAGTATGGCTACACCTTC. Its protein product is CASSLATGEYGYTF.

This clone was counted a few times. DNA for the CDR3: TGCAGCGTTGATCTAGGGCAACGGGAGACCCAGTACTTC. As protein: CSVDLGQRETQYF. The chain uses TRBV29-1 and TRBJ2-5, with D hard to call. The length of the CDR3 is 13 residues. Germline V gene sequence: CDR1 SQVTM, CDR2 ANQGSEA. Trimming removed 3 bases at V and 5 bases at J, with 13 bases between.

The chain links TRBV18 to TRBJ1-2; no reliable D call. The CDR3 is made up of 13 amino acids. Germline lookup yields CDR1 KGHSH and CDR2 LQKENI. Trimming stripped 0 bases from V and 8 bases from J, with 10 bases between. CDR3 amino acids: CASSPPASFGYTF. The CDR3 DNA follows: TGTGCCAGCTCACCACCGGCCTCATTCGGCTACACCTTC.

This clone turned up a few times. CDR3 amino acids: CASSTAGGRNQPQHF. As DNA, the CDR3 is TGTGCCAGTTCGACGGCGGGGGGAAGAAATCAGCCCCAGCATTTT. The chain links TRBV19 to TRBJ1-5, with D perhaps TRBD1 (5 bases). V was cut by 8 bases and J by 4 bases, with 18 bases left in between. The CDR3 runs to 15 residues. Per germline, CDR1 LNHDA and CDR2 SQIVND (reference sequence).

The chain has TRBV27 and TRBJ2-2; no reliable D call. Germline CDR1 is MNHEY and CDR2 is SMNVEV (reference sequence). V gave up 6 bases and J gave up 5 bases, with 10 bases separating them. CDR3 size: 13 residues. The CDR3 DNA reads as TGTGCCAGCAGCCCTCGGGCTACCGGGGAGCTGTTTTTT. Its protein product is CASSPRATGELFF.